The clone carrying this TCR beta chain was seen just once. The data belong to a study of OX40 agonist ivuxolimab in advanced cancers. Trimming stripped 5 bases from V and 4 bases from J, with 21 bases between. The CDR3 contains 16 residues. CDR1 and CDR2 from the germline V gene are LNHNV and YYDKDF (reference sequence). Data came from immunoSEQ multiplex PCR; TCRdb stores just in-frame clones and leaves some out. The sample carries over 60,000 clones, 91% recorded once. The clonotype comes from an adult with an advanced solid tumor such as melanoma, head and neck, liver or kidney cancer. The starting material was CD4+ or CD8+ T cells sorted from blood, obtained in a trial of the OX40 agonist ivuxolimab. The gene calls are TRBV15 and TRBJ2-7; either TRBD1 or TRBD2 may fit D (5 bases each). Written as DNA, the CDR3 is TGTGCCACCAGCGGATATCCGAGGGGCGCTTCGTACGAGCAGTACTTC. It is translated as CATSGYPRGASYEQYF.